The entry below describes one TCR beta chain. This CDR3 has 14 amino acids. V dropped 5 bases and J dropped 3; count of bases not matched to a gene: 9. Germline CDR1 SQVTM, CDR2 ANQGSEA. These data originate in a study of technical replicates of blood from a handful of donors. Clones were sequenced by immunoSEQ multiplex PCR, and TCRdb holds only the in-frame ones, with some missing. The data contain tens of thousands of clones, around 97% of them singletons. This TCR was sampled from a human donor in good health. The specimen sequenced was T cells isolated from PBMCs. The chain is built from TRBV29-1 and TRBJ2-7; 8 bases align to TRBD1. In DNA, the CDR3 is TGCAGCGTTACCGGGACAGGATACGGCTACGAGCAGTACTTC. This translates into CSVTGTGYGYEQYF.